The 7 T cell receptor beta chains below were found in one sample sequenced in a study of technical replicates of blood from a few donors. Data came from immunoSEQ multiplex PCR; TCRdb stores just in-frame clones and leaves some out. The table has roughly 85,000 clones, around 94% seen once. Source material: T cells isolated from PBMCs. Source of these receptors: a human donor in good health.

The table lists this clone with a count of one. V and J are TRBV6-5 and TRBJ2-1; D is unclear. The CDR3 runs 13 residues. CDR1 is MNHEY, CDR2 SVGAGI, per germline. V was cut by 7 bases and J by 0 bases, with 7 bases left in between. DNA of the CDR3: TGTGCCAGCACAGGTGCCTCCTACAATGAGCAGTTCTTC. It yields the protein CASTGASYNEQFF.

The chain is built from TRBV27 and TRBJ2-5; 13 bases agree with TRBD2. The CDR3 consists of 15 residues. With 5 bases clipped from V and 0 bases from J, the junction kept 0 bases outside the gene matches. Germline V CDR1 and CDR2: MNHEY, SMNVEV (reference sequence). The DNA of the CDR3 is TGTGCCAGCAGTGGGACTAGCGGGAACCAAGAGACCCAGTACTTC. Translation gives CASSGTSGNQETQYF.

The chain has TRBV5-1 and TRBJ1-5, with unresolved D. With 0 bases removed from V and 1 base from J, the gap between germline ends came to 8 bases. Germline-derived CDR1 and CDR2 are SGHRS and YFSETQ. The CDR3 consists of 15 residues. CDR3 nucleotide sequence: TGCGCCAGCAGCTTGGGCCGAGGAAGCAATCAGCCCCAGCATTTT. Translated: CASSLGRGSNQPQHF.

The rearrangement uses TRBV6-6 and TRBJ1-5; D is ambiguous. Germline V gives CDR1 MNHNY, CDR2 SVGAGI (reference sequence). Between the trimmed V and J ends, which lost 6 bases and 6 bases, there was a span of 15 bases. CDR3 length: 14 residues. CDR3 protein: CASSRSGSGQPQHF. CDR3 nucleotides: TGTGCCAGCAGCCGCAGTGGGAGCGGTCAGCCCCAGCATTTT.

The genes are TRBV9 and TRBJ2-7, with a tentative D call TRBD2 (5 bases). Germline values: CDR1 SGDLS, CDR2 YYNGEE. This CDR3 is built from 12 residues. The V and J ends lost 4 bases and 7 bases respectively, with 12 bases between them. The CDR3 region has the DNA TGTGCCAGCAGCTCACCCGGCGGGGAGCAGTACTTC. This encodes CASSSPGGEQYF. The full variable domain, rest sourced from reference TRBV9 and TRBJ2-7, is DSGVTQTPKHLITATGQRVTLRCSPRSGDLSVYWYQQSLDQGLQFLIQYYNGEERAKGNILERFSAQQFPDLHSELNLSSLELGDSALYFCASSSPGGEQYFGPGTRLTVT.

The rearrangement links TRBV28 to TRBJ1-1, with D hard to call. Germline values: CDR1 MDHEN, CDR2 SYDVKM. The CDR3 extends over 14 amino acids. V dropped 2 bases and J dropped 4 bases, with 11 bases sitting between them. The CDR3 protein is CASSLRGKGTEAFF. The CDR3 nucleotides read TGTGCCAGCAGTTTACGGGGTAAGGGCACTGAAGCTTTCTTT.

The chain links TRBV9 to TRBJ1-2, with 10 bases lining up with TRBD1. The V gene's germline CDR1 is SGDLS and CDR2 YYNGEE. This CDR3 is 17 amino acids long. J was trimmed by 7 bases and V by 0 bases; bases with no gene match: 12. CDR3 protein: CASSVGVGTGDLSGYTF. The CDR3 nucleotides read TGTGCCAGCAGCGTAGGTGTCGGGACAGGGGATCTCAGTGGCTACACCTTC.